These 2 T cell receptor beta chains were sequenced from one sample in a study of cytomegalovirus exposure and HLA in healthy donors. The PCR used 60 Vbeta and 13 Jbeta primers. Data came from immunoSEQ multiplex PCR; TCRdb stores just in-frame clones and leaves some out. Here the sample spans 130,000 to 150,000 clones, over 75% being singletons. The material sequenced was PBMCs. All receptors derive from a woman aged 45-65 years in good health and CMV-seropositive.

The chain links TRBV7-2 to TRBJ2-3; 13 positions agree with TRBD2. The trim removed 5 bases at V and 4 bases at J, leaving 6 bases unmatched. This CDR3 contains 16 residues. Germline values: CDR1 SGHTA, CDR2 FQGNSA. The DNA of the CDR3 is TGTGCCAGCAGCCTACTAGCGGGGGGGCGGGCAGATACGCAGTATTTT. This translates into CASSLLAGGRADTQYF.

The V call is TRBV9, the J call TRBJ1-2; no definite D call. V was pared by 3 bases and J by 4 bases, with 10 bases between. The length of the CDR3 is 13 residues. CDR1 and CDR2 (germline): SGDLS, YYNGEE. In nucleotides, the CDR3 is TGTGCCAGCAGCGCTGGAGGTGCCTATGGCTACACCTTC. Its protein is CASSAGGAYGYTF.